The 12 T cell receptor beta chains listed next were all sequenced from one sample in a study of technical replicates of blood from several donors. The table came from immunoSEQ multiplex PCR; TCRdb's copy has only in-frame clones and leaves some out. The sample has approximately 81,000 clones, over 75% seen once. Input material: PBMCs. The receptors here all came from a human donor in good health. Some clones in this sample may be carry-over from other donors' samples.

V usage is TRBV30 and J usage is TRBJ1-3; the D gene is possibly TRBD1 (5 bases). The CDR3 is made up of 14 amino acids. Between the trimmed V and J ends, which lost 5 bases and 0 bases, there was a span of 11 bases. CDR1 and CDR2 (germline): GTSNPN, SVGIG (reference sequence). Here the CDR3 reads CAWGTGVSGNTIYF. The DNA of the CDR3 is TGTGCCTGGGGTACGGGGGTCTCTGGAAACACCATATATTTT.

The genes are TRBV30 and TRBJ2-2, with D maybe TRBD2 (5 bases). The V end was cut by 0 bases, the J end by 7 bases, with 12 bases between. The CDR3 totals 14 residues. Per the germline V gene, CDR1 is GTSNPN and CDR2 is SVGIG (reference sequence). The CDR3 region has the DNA TGTGCCTGGAGTGTATACCCTCGGGGCGGGGAGCTGTTTTTT. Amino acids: CAWSVYPRGGELFF.

The CDR3 loop is CAWSVPVADPGNTIYF. CDR3 DNA: TGTGCCTGGAGTGTACCAGTCGCAGATCCTGGAAACACCATATATTTT. The chain joins TRBV30 to TRBJ1-3, with D unresolved. The CDR3 consists of 16 residues. V lost 0 bases and J lost 2, with 14 bases in between. CDR1 is GTSNPN and CDR2 is SVGIG in the germline V gene (reference sequence).

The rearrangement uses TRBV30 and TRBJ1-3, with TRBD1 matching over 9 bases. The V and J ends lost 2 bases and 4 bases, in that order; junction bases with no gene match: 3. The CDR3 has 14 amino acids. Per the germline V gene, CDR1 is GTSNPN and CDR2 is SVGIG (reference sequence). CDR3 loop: CAWSPGTGGNTIYF. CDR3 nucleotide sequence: TGTGCCTGGAGTCCCGGGACAGGGGGAAACACCATATATTTT. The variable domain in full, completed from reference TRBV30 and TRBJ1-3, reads SQTIHQWPATLVQPVGSPLSLECTVEGTSNPNLYWYRQAAGRGLQLLFYSVGIGQISSEVPQNLSASRPQDRQFILSSKKLLLSDSGFYLCAWSPGTGGNTIYFGEGSWLTVV.

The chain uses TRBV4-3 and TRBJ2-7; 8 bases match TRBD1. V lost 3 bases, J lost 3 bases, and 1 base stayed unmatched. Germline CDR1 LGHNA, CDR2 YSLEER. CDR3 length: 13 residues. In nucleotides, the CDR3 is TGCGCCAGCAGCCAGGGGACAGGCTACGAGCAGTACTTC. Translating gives CASSQGTGYEQYF.

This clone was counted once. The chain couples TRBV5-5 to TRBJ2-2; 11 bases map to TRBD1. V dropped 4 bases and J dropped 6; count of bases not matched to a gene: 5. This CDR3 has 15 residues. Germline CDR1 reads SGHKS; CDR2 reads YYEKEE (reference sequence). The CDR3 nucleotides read TGTGCCAGCAGCGCGGACAGGGGGCTTTCCGGGGAGCTGTTTTTT. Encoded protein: CASSADRGLSGELFF.

The CDR3: CASSQKLKVGTGIGYTF. CDR3 DNA sequence: TGTGCCAGCAGCCAAAAATTAAAGGTCGGGACAGGGATCGGCTACACCTTC. J is TRBJ1-2 and V is TRBV14; 9 nucleotides align to TRBD1. CDR3 length: 17 amino acids. V trimming: 2 bases; J trimming: 8 bases; junction bases outside the gene matches: 15. From germline, CDR1 is SGHDN and CDR2 FVKESK. Complete variable domain (other parts from reference TRBV14 and TRBJ1-2): EAGVTQFPSHSVIEKGQTVTLRCDPISGHDNLYWYRRVMGKEIKFLLHFVKESKQDESGMPNNRFLAERTGGTYSTLKVQPAELEDSGVYFCASSQKLKVGTGIGYTFGSGTRLTVV.

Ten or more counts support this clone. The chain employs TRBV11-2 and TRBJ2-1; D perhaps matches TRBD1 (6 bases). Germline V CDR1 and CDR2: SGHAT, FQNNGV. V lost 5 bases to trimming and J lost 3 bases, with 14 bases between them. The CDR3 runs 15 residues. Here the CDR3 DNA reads TGTGCCAGCAGCCTGCGGCAGGGGATCTACAATGAGCAGTTCTTC. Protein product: CASSLRQGIYNEQFF.

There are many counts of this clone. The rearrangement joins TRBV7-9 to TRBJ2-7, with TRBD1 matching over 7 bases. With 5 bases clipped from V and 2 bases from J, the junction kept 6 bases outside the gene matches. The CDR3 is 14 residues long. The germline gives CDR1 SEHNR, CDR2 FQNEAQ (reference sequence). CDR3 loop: CASSHGQEPYEQYF. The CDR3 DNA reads TGTGCCAGCAGCCACGGACAGGAACCCTACGAGCAGTACTTC.

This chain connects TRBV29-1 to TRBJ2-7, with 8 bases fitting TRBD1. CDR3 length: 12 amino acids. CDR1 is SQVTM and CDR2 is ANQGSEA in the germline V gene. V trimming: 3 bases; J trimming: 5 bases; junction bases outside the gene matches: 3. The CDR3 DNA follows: TGCAGCGTTGAGGCAGGGGGCAACGAGCAGTACTTC. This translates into CSVEAGGNEQYF.

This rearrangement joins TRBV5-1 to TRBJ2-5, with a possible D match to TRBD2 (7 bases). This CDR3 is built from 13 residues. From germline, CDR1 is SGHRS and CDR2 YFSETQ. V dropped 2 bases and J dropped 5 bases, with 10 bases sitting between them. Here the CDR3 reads CASSFGRGETQYF. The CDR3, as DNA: TGCGCCAGCAGCTTTGGGAGGGGGGAGACCCAGTACTTC.

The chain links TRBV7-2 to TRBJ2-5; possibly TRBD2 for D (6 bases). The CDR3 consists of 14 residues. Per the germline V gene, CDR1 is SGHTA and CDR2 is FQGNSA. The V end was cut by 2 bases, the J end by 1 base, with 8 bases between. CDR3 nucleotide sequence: TGTGCCAGCAGCTTACCGGGAGCCCAAGAGACCCAGTACTTC. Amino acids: CASSLPGAQETQYF.